These 6 T cell receptor beta chains originate from one sample sequenced in a study of blood T cell repertoires in COVID-19. Assay: immunoSEQ multiplex PCR; the TCRdb copy retains only in-frame clones and omits some. The top ten hold roughly 14% of the sample, which has 150,000 to 200,000 clones, approximately 80% seen once. What was sequenced was peripheral blood. All receptors come from a middle-aged man who had recovered from COVID-19.

The chain joins TRBV11-3 to TRBJ2-1, with TRBD2 identical over 7 bases. The germline V gene encodes CDR1 SGHNT and CDR2 YENEEA. CDR3 length: 15 residues. V lost 5 bases and J lost 5; bases outside the gene matches: 9. DNA of the CDR3: TGTGCCAGCAGCCCCCGTCACGGGACTAACAATGAGCAGTTCTTC. Its protein product is CASSPRHGTNNEQFF.

The J gene is TRBJ1-2, the V gene TRBV20-1; no clear D. The CDR3 loop spans 11 amino acids. V dropped 3 bases and J dropped 7 bases, with 9 bases sitting between them. In germline, CDR1 is DFQATT, CDR2 SNEGSKA (reference sequence). DNA of the CDR3: TGCAGTGCTAGCGGGGTACGTGGCTACACCTTC. Protein product: CSASGVRGYTF.

The chain has TRBV27 and TRBJ2-3; 10 bases fit TRBD2. Trimming at V came to 5 bases and at J to 6 bases, leaving 14 bases not matched to a gene. The CDR3 contains 17 residues. Looked up from germline, CDR1 is MNHEY and CDR2 is SMNVEV (reference sequence). The CDR3 DNA reads as TGTGCCAGCAGTCTTTCGAGCGGGAGGGCCATGGGCGATACGCAGTATTTT. This gives the protein CASSLSSGRAMGDTQYF.

The V call is TRBV27, the J call TRBJ2-7; tentative D call: TRBD2 (6 bases). CDR3 length: 16 residues. Germline V lookup: CDR1 MNHEY, CDR2 SMNVEV (reference sequence). Trimming removed 5 bases at V and 0 bases at J, with 17 bases between. In DNA, the CDR3 is TGTGCCAGCAGTCCACTCGGGACTGACGACTCCTACGAGCAGTACTTC. Its translation: CASSPLGTDDSYEQYF.

The rearrangement links TRBV6-6 to TRBJ2-7; tentatively, D is TRBD1 (6 bases). Deletions cut 6 bases from V and 3 bases from J, with 12 bases between. Germline CDR1 and CDR2: MNHNY and SVGAGI (reference sequence). CDR3 length equals 13 residues. The CDR3 region is CASRKDRYYEQYF. The CDR3 DNA is TGTGCCAGCAGGAAGGACAGATACTACGAGCAGTACTTC.

The CDR3 spells CASRPAGRTDTQYF. Written as DNA, the CDR3 is TGTGCCAGCCGCCCGGCGGGGCGCACAGATACGCAGTATTTT. The gene calls are TRBV6-5 and TRBJ2-3, with TRBD2 as a possible D gene (6 bases). V dropped 8 bases and J dropped 1 base, with 13 bases sitting between them. The CDR3 is made up of 14 amino acids. In germline, CDR1 is MNHEY, CDR2 SVGAGI.